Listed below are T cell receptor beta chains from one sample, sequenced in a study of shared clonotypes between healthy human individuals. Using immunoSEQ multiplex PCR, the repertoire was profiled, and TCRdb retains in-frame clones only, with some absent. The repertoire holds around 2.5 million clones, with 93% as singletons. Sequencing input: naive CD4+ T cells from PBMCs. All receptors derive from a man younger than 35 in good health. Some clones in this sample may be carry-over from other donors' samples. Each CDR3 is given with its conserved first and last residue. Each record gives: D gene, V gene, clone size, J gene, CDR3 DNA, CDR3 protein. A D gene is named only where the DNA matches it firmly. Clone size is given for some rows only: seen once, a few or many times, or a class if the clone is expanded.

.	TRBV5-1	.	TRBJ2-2	TGCGCCAGCAGCCCGCAGGGAGTTGGGACCGGGGAGCTGTTTTTT	CASSPQGVGTGELFF
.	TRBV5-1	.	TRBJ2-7	TGCGCCAGCAGCCGGCTCCAAGGGGGAAGCTCCTACGAGCAGTACTTC	CASSRLQGGSSYEQYF
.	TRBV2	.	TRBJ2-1	TGTGCCAGCAGGTACCACAATGAGCAGTTCTTC	CASRYHNEQFF
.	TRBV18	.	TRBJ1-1	TGTGCCAGCTCAATCGACATAACTGAAGCTTTCTTT	CASSIDITEAFF
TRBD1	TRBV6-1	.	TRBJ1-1	TGTGCCAGCAGTCTAACAGGGGTGGTCCAGGGTGAAGCTTTCTTT	CASSLTGVVQGEAFF
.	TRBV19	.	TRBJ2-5	TGTGCCAGTAGTATGCAGGCCTATCAAGAGACCCAGTACTTC	CASSMQAYQETQYF
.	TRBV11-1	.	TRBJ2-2	TGTGCCAGCAGCCAGCTGCGGAGAGACACCGGGGAGCTGTTTTTT	CASSQLRRDTGELFF
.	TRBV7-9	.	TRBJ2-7	TGTGCCAGCAGCTTCCGGGAGCGCTCCTACGAGCAGTACTTC	CASSFRERSYEQYF
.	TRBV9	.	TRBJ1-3	TGTGCCAGCAGCGTAATACCCCTCCTAGGTAGATCCAGTTTAAGCTCTGGAAACACCATATATTTT	CASSVIPLLGRSSLSSGNTIYF
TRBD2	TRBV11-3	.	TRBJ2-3	TGTGCCAGCAGCTTAGGACTAGCGGGAGCAGCGGATACGCAGTATTTT	CASSLGLAGAADTQYF
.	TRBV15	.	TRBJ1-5	TGTGCCACCAGTCTGTATAGCAATCAGCCCCAGCATTTT	CATSLYSNQPQHF
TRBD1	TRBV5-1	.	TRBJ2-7	TGCGCCAGTTATACAGGGGGCGGGTCCTACGAGCAGTACTTC	CASYTGGGSYEQYF
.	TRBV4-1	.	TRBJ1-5	TGCGCCAGCAGCCAAAGTTTTATTGGGAATCAGCCCCAGCATTTT	CASSQSFIGNQPQHF
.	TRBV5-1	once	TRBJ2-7	TGCGCCAGCAGCCAGGGCGGGAATTCCTACGAGCAGTACTTC	CASSQGGNSYEQYF
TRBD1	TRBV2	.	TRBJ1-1	TGTGCCAGCAGACCGATGACAGGGGCGGTTGATACTGAAGCTTTCTTT	CASRPMTGAVDTEAFF
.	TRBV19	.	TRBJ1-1	TGTGCCAGTAGTATATCGGGAGTGAACACTGAAGCTTTCTTT	CASSISGVNTEAFF
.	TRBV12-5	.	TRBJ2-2	TGTGCTAGTGGCCGAGATTCCAAGAACACCGGGGAGCTGTTTTTT	CASGRDSKNTGELFF
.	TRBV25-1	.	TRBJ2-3	TGTGCCAGCAGCCGGGCCTCTCCCACAGATACGCAGTATTTT	CASSRASPTDTQYF
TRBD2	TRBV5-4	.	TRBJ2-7	TGTGCCAGCAGCTTAGGACTAGCGGGAGTTTACGAGCAGTACTTC	CASSLGLAGVYEQYF
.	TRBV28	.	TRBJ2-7	TGTGCCAGCAGTTTATTCGGGCAGAACGAGCAGTACTTC	CASSLFGQNEQYF
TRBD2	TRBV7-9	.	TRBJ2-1	TGTGCCAGCAGCCTAGCGGGAGCGCGTTACAATGAGCAGTTCTTC	CASSLAGARYNEQFF
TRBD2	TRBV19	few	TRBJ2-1	TGTGCCAGTAGTCCTAGCGGGAGAAGGGCCAATGAGCAGTTCTTC	CASSPSGRRANEQFF
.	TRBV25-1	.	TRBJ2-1	TGTGCCAGCAGTGGGGCCTGGAAGTTCTTC	CASSGAWKFF
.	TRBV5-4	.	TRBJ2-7	TGTGCCAGCAGCTTGGATGGACTAATGTTCTACGAGCAGTACTTC	CASSLDGLMFYEQYF
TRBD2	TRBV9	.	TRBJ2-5	TGTGCCAGCAACAGTATAGCGGGGTGGGGAGAGACCCAGTACTTC	CASNSIAGWGETQYF
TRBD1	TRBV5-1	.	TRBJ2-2	TGCGCCAGCAGCTTCCTACCGGGACAGGGGGCCCCGAACACCGGGGAGCTGTTTTTT	CASSFLPGQGAPNTGELFF
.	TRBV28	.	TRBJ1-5	TGTGCCAGCAGTGGGGCCGGGACATTAGATAGCAATCAGCCCCAGCATTTT	CASSGAGTLDSNQPQHF
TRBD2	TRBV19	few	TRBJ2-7	TGTGCCAGTAGTTCCCAAGCGGGAGGGCGCCACGAGCAGTACTTC	CASSSQAGGRHEQYF